The 21 T cell receptor beta chains in this list originate from one sample, sequenced in a study of glioma-infiltrating T cells. TCR alpha and beta CDR3 regions were amplified from RNA using iRepertoire nested multiplex PCR. TCRdb independently ran MiXCR on the multiplex PCR reads; one entry per CDR3 protein. The sample includes 90,000 or so distinct CDR3 sequences, approximately 39% of them seen just once. Specimen: glioma tissue, nonneoplastic brain tissue, or PBMCs (not recorded which). These receptors were collected from a human donor with low-grade glioma or glioblastoma, undergoing nonglioma brain surgery, or in good health (not recorded which).

This clonotype has only one observation. The chain employs TRBV6-1 and TRBJ1-1; a weak D match, TRBD1 (5 bases). V lost 10 bases and J 1 base, leaving 16 bases between the germline ends. The CDR3 length is 14 residues. CDR1 and CDR2 from the germline V gene are MNHNS and SASEGT. CDR3 loop: CAIEFGATNTEAFF. CDR3 DNA sequence: TGTGCCATAGAGTTTGGGGCAACGAACACTGAAGCTTTCTTT.

This clonotype was detected ten times or more. The V and J genes are TRBV6-1 and TRBJ2-2; TRBD1 matches at 8 bases. CDR3 length equals 14 residues. V shed 5 bases and J 6 bases; nucleotides not matched to a gene: 5. Germline V CDR1 and CDR2: MNHNS, SASEGT. The CDR3 here is CASSYLTGAGELFF. The CDR3 DNA sequence: TGTGCCAGCAGTTATTTGACAGGGGCCGGGGAGCTGTTTTTT.

At least ten counts were recorded for this clonotype. The chain uses TRBV12-3 or TRBV12-4 and TRBJ1-1, with D possibly being TRBD1 (6 bases). V was cut by 5 bases and J by 5 bases, with 12 bases left in between. The CDR3 loop spans 13 amino acids. CDR3 bases: TGTGCCAGCAGTCGTACAGGGAAGACTGAAGCTTTCTTT. Its translation is CASSRTGKTEAFF.

This clonotype was recorded at least ten times. The chain employs TRBV27 and TRBJ2-7; D unresolved. The CDR3 is 13 amino acids. V was cut by 3 bases and J by 1 base, with 7 bases left in between. Germline values: CDR1 MNHEY, CDR2 SMNVEV (reference sequence). The CDR3 spells CASSFPGSYEQYF. CDR3 nucleotides: TGTGCCAGCAGTTTCCCGGGTTCCTACGAGCAGTACTTC.

About this clonotype itself: Because the CDR3 is missing its conserved closing phenylalanine or tryptophan, this is likely a read error. V is TRBV4-1 and J is TRBJ2-1, with 10 bases lining up with TRBD2. CDR1 is MGHRA and CDR2 is YSYEKL in the germline V gene. The CDR3 extends over 17 amino acids. The ends lost 1 base at V and 8 bases at J; junction bases unmatched: 11. The DNA of the CDR3 is TGCGCCAGCAGCCAAGGGGCGGAACTAGCGGGATTGGATGAGCAGTTCTCC. It translates to CASSQGAELAGLDEQFS.

In regard to this clonotype: Since a much larger clone is just one base distant, this may be a read error. V gene TRBV29-1 combines with J gene TRBJ1-2, with D perhaps matching TRBD1 (6 bases). From germline, CDR1 is SQVTM and CDR2 ANQGSEA. This CDR3 spans 14 amino acids. V was cut by 1 base and J by 4 bases, with 13 bases left in between. CDR3 sequence: CSVEARGRGYGYTF. DNA for the CDR3: TGCAGCGTTGAAGCCCGGGGGCGAGGCTATGGCTACACCTTC.

This clonotype was picked up many times. This sequence joins TRBV28 and TRBJ2-3, with 7 bases identical to TRBD2. The CDR3 contains 15 residues. Looked up from germline, CDR1 is MDHEN and CDR2 is SYDVKM. Trimming took 3 bases from V and 1 from J; bases not matched to a gene: 4. The CDR3 reads CASSFYAGGTDTQYF. CDR3 nucleotides: TGTGCCAGCAGTTTTTACGCGGGGGGCACAGATACGCAGTATTTT.

This clonotype was recorded at least ten times. The chain is built from TRBV12-3 or TRBV12-4 and TRBJ2-7, with D perhaps TRBD2 (5 bases). V lost 7 bases and J lost 6, with 19 bases in between. The CDR3 sequence is 14 residues long. The CDR3 sequence is CASKREKVWGEQYF. The CDR3 DNA is TGTGCCAGCAAGAGGGAGAAAGTCTGGGGCGAGCAGTACTTC.

This chain links TRBV4-1 with TRBJ2-1; 7 positions match TRBD2. The CDR3 contains 18 residues. CDR1 is MGHRA, CDR2 YSYEKL, per germline. The trim removed 1 base at V and 8 bases at J, leaving 17 bases unmatched. CDR3 region: CASSQGILSKREEYEQFF. CDR3 nucleotide sequence: TGCGCCAGCAGCCAAGGAATCCTTAGTAAACGGGAGGAATATGAGCAGTTCTTC.

The sample holds many counts of this clonotype. V and J are TRBV7-2 and TRBJ1-1, with D hard to call. This CDR3 is built from 13 residues. Trimming removed 5 bases at V and 5 bases at J, with 12 bases between. CDR1 and CDR2 from the germline V gene are SGHTA and FQGNSA. The CDR3 is CASSERWRTEAFF. The DNA for the CDR3 is TGTGCCAGCAGCGAGAGGTGGCGGACTGAAGCTTTCTTT.

The rearrangement links TRBV6-1 to TRBJ1-5; 8 bases fit TRBD1. CDR1 and CDR2 from the germline V gene are MNHNS and SASEGT. The J segment lost 11 bases and the V segment lost 6 bases, leaving 15 bases of the junction unmatched. The CDR3 is made up of 15 amino acids. The CDR3, as DNA: TGTGCCAGCAGGGCAGGACAGGGCCGCATGGGAGCCCAGCATTTT. Protein: CASRAGQGRMGAQHF.

Many counts were recorded for this clonotype. The chain carries TRBV6-2 or TRBV6-3 and TRBJ1-6; no firm D call. Per the germline V gene, CDR1 is MNHEY and CDR2 is SVGEGT. The CDR3 contains 13 residues. The germline V and J ends were trimmed by 6 bases and 10 bases, with 13 bases remaining between them. As DNA, the CDR3 is TGTGCCAGCAGGAGTCTGGACCGGTCACCCCTCCACTTT. Protein sequence: CASRSLDRSPLHF.

This clonotype was seen a handful of times. The chain joins TRBV5-1 to TRBJ2-5, with D perhaps TRBD1 (6 bases). The germline CDR1 and CDR2 sequences are SGHRS and YFSETQ. The CDR3 totals 16 residues. V shed 2 bases and J shed 0 bases, with 14 bases lying between them. In DNA form, the CDR3 reads TGCGCCAGCAGCTTTAAAGGGGGAGCCTACCAAGAGACCCAGTACTTC. Its translation: CASSFKGGAYQETQYF.

This clonotype was detected many times. The rearrangement joins TRBV5-4 to TRBJ2-3; TRBD2 aligns across 8 bases. The CDR3 length is 14 residues. Germline lookup yields CDR1 SGHNT and CDR2 YYREEE (reference sequence). The V gene end was trimmed by 0 bases and the J gene end by 5 bases; junction bases not matched to a gene: 2. The CDR3 DNA sequence: TGTGCCAGCAGCTTGGGACTAGCGCGAGATACGCAGTATTTT. Its protein product is CASSLGLARDTQYF.

This clonotype was detected many times. CDR3 amino acids: CATSDLQTAPANEQFF. The CDR3, as DNA: TGTGCCACCAGTGATTTGCAGACAGCCCCCGCCAATGAGCAGTTCTTC. The chain links TRBV24-1 to TRBJ2-1; TRBD1 is a possible D gene (5 bases). Germline CDR1 reads KGHDR; CDR2 reads SFDVKD. This CDR3 is built from 16 residues. V shed 0 bases and J shed 6 bases, with 14 bases lying between them.

This clonotype was observed at least ten times. The chain combines TRBV4-1 with TRBJ2-1, with 14 bases matching TRBD2. Per the germline V gene, CDR1 is MGHRA and CDR2 is YSYEKL. V was pared by 4 bases and J by 8 bases, with 7 bases of the junction left unmatched. CDR3 length: 16 residues. The CDR3 DNA reads TGCGCCAGCAGCCTTAGAGCGGGACTAGCGGGGGATGAGCAGTTCTTC. Translated: CASSLRAGLAGDEQFF.

This clonotype was found a few times. Since a much larger clone is just one base distant, this may be a read error. The rearrangement joins TRBV4-1 to TRBJ2-1; TRBD2 aligns across 9 bases. The CDR3 loop spans 16 amino acids. CDR1 is MGHRA, CDR2 YSYEKL, per germline. This CDR3 is CASSDLAGSSHNEQFF. The CDR3 region has the DNA TGCGCCAGCAGCGACCTAGCGGGGAGCTCCCACAATGAGCAGTTCTTC.

As regards this clonotype: A much larger clonotype is one base distant, so this may be a read error. The chain recombines TRBV30 with TRBJ2-1; tentatively, D is TRBD2 (6 bases). The ends were cut back, 0 bases at V and 8 bases at J, with 17 bases in the middle. CDR3 size: 15 residues. Germline V gives CDR1 GTSNPN, CDR2 SVGIG (reference sequence). This CDR3 reads CAWSVSSVVVDEQFF. CDR3 bases: TGTGCCTGGAGTGTCTCTAGCGTGGTTGTAGATGAGCAGTTCTTC.

This clonotype was counted at least ten times. In nucleotides, the CDR3 is TGTGCCAGCAGTCCCGATCTTCCGGACAGGGGAATAGTCCTCGGCGGAAAAAATTACAATGAGCAGTTCTTC. It is translated as CASSPDLPDRGIVLGGKNYNEQFF. The J gene is TRBJ2-1, the V gene TRBV28; 9 bases fit TRBD1. The V gene's germline CDR1 is MDHEN and CDR2 SYDVKM. This CDR3 comprises 24 residues. V trimming: 5 bases; J trimming: 4 bases; junction bases outside the gene matches: 33.

Comments on this clonotype: Mismatch with germline at one junction end may stem from a read error. The CDR3 sequence is CASSLARRGWNQKTQYF. The CDR3 DNA reads TGCGCCAGCAGCTTAGCGCGGCGGGGGTGGAACCAAAAGACCCAGTACTTC. J is TRBJ2-5 and V is TRBV4-1, with TRBD2 matching over 7 bases. This CDR3 comprises 17 residues. Germline V gene lookup returns CDR1 MGHRA and CDR2 YSYEKL.

This clonotype was picked up many times. The chain uses TRBV19 and TRBJ1-3; possible D gene TRBD1, 5 bases. With 9 bases removed from V and 6 bases from J, the gap between germline ends came to 15 bases. CDR1 and CDR2 (germline): LNHDA, SQIVND (reference sequence). This CDR3 comprises 13 residues. CDR3 nucleotide sequence: TGTGCCAGCGAGCAGGGTTTTCAAAACACCATATATTTT. It is translated as CASEQGFQNTIYF.